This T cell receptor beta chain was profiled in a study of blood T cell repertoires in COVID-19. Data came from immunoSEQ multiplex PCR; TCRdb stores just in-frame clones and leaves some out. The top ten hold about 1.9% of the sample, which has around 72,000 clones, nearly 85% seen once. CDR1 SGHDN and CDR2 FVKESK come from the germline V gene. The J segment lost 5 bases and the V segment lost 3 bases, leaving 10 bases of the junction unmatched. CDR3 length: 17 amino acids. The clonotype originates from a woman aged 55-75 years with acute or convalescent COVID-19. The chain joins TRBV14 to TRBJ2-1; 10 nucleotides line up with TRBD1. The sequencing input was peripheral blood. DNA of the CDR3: TGTGCCAGCAGCCATCGAACCGGGACAGGGGCCCACAATGAGCAGTTCTTC. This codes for CASSHRTGTGAHNEQFF.